What follows are 29 T cell receptor beta chains derived from one specimen sequenced in a study of early T cells in non-severe SARS-CoV-2 infection. Using its own MiXCR run on the 5' RACE reads, TCRdb lists one record per CDR3 protein. The sample shows about 18,000 distinct CDR3 sequences, around 5.7% of them seen only once. Source material: whole blood. The receptors were sampled from an adult who was a healthcare worker with PCR-confirmed SARS-CoV-2 infection or an uninfected control (not recorded which).

Judged by abundance, this clonotype is medium-sized. The gene calls are TRBV11-2 and TRBJ2-1; possible D gene TRBD1, 5 bases. The germline CDR1 and CDR2 sequences are SGHAT and FQNNGV. V lost 5 bases to trimming and J lost 6 bases, with 14 bases between them. There are 14 residues in the CDR3. The CDR3, as DNA: TGTGCCAGCAGCCTGACAGTGGGGCTCAATGAGCAGTTCTTC. It is translated as CASSLTVGLNEQFF.

Remarks on this clonotype: A much larger clone is a single base away; this may be a read error. The chain carries TRBV6-4 and TRBJ2-3; D ambiguous. Per germline, CDR1 MRHNA and CDR2 SNTAGT. CDR3 length: 13 amino acids. Trimming removed 8 bases at V and 6 bases at J, with 15 bases between. The chain's CDR3 is CASCAGPEDTQYF. The CDR3 DNA is TGTGCCAGCTGTGCCGGCCCCGAGGATACGCAGTATTTT.

This clonotype appeared many times. The chain carries TRBV28 and TRBJ2-3; 8 bases align to TRBD2. The V gene's germline CDR1 is MDHEN and CDR2 SYDVKM. The CDR3 is made up of 14 amino acids. V was clipped by 6 bases and J by 4 bases; unmatched bases: 6. CDR3 DNA: TGTGCCAGCAGCCCGCCGGGGGGGGCAGATACGCAGTATTTT. It specifies CASSPPGGADTQYF.

This clonotype was observed at least ten times. The gene calls are TRBV5-1 and TRBJ1-3, with D perhaps matching TRBD1 (6 bases). The CDR3 has 17 residues. In germline, CDR1 is SGHRS, CDR2 YFSETQ. Trimming left V 0 bases short and J 0 bases short, with 13 bases between. CDR3 DNA: TGCGCCAGCAGCTTGGGGCACAGGGCGAACTCTGGAAACACCATATATTTT. Translated: CASSLGHRANSGNTIYF.

This chain joins TRBV29-1 and TRBJ2-5; D possibly matches TRBD1 or TRBD2 (5 bases each). Trimming stripped 8 bases from V and 1 base from J, with 14 bases between. The CDR3 loop spans 13 amino acids. Germline lookup yields CDR1 SQVTM and CDR2 ANQGSEA. The CDR3 nucleotides are TGCAGCCTAATGCAGGGAGCCCAAGAGACCCAGTACTTC. Translated: CSLMQGAQETQYF.

This clonotype was found many times. The chain carries TRBV6-2 or TRBV6-3 and TRBJ2-7, with 9 positions matching TRBD2. CDR3 size: 15 residues. CDR1 is MNHEY and CDR2 is SVGEGT in the germline V gene. J lost 0 bases, V lost 4 bases, and 4 bases had no gene match. The CDR3 DNA sequence: TGTGCCAGCAGTTCCCTTAGCGGGAGCTCCTACGAGCAGTACTTC. This translates into CASSSLSGSSYEQYF.

This clonotype was picked up many times. The CDR3 DNA follows: TGCAGTGCTAGTCTCCAGGTCTATAGCAATCAGCCCCAGCATTTT. Translated, it gives CSASLQVYSNQPQHF. This sequence joins TRBV20-1 and TRBJ1-5; no reliable D call. CDR3 size: 15 residues. Per the germline V gene, CDR1 is DFQATT and CDR2 is SNEGSKA (reference sequence). V lost 3 bases to trimming and J lost 0 bases, with 12 bases between them.

This clonotype was seen ten or more times. This rearrangement joins TRBV28 to TRBJ1-4; TRBD1 matches at 7 bases. The CDR3 covers 14 residues. Germline values: CDR1 MDHEN, CDR2 SYDVKM. The V segment lost 3 bases and the J segment 8 bases; nucleotides outside the gene matches: 6. The CDR3 protein is CASSFPGGNEKLFF. CDR3 in DNA: TGTGCCAGCAGTTTCCCAGGGGGGAACGAAAAACTGTTTTTT.

This clonotype was counted many times. The J gene is TRBJ2-3, the V gene TRBV4-1; 11 bases map to TRBD2. Losses at the gene ends were 0 bases for V and 2 bases for J; bases not matched to a gene: 4. The CDR3 consists of 17 residues. The germline V gene encodes CDR1 MGHRA and CDR2 YSYEKL. The CDR3 DNA is TGCGCCAGCAGCCAAGAGTTGGGACTAGCGGCCACAGATACGCAGTATTTT. Translated, it gives CASSQELGLAATDTQYF.

This clonotype has a count of ten or more. The CDR3 coding sequence is TGTGCCAGCAGTCCCACCGGGGGTTTCTCTGGAAACACCATATATTTT. This codes for CASSPTGGFSGNTIYF. V is TRBV28 and J is TRBJ1-3, with D possibly being TRBD1 (5 bases). CDR1 MDHEN and CDR2 SYDVKM come from the germline V gene. Trimming removed 5 bases at V and 0 bases at J, with 14 bases between. The CDR3 spans 16 residues.

This clonotype was counted many times. The genes are TRBV30 and TRBJ2-3; the match to TRBD2 covers 7 bases. This CDR3 has 15 amino acids. V lost 0 bases to trimming and J lost 2 bases; unmatched junction nucleotides: 5. CDR1 is GTSNPN, CDR2 SVGIG, per germline (reference sequence). CDR3 coding DNA: TGTGCCTGGAGTGTGTTAGCGGGTATCACAGATACGCAGTATTTT. Translated, it gives CAWSVLAGITDTQYF.

At least ten counts were recorded for this clonotype. This sequence joins TRBV10-3 and TRBJ1-2; perhaps TRBD1 as D (6 bases). Germline V gene sequence: CDR1 ENHRY, CDR2 SYGVKD. Trimming took 2 bases from V and 6 from J, leaving 10 bases between them. The CDR3 contains 13 residues. The CDR3 region is CAISERGRDGYTF. The CDR3, as DNA: TGTGCCATCAGTGAGCGGGGGCGCGATGGCTACACCTTC.

Relative to its sample, this clonotype is medium-sized (0.01 to 0.1%). The rearrangement uses TRBV20-1 and TRBJ2-7, with 10 nucleotides matching TRBD2. Germline CDR1 reads DFQATT; CDR2 reads SNEGSKA (reference sequence). CDR3 length: 13 amino acids. The V gene end was trimmed by 6 bases and the J gene end by 2 bases; junction bases not matched to a gene: 4. CDR3 protein: CSATSGRAYEQYF. Written as DNA, the CDR3 is TGCAGTGCCACCAGCGGGAGGGCCTACGAGCAGTACTTC.

This clonotype was found a few times. The chain links TRBV28 to TRBJ2-2; 11 bases fit TRBD1. The ends lost 3 bases at V and 4 bases at J; junction bases unmatched: 4. The CDR3 loop spans 16 amino acids. Germline CDR1 and CDR2: MDHEN and SYDVKM. The CDR3 protein is CASSLGQGVGTGELFF. The CDR3 nucleotides read TGTGCCAGCAGTTTGGGACAGGGGGTAGGCACCGGGGAGCTGTTTTTT.

The chain links TRBV6-5 to TRBJ1-1; D unresolved. Germline loops: CDR1 MNHEY, CDR2 SVGAGI. The CDR3 spans 15 residues. Trimming removed 7 bases at V and 1 base at J, with 16 bases between. In nucleotides, the CDR3 is TGTGCCAGCACCTACCTCGGACGGGAGAACACTGAAGCTTTCTTT. Its translation: CASTYLGRENTEAFF.

In its sample, this clonotype was seen many times. J is TRBJ1-3 and V is TRBV29-1; maybe TRBD1 (6 bases). The germline V and J ends were trimmed by 6 bases and 2 bases, with 11 bases remaining between them. Germline V gene sequence: CDR1 SQVTM, CDR2 ANQGSEA. This CDR3 region has 13 residues. The CDR3 DNA sequence: TGCAGCGTACAACAGGGTGCTGGAAACACCATATATTTT. Translation gives CSVQQGAGNTIYF.

This clonotype occurred many times. The gene calls are TRBV12-3 or TRBV12-4 and TRBJ1-6; 7 nucleotides line up with TRBD1. The CDR3 sequence is 18 residues long. The V gene end was trimmed by 1 base and the J gene end by 6 bases; junction bases not matched to a gene: 12. CDR3 sequence (DNA): TGTGCCAGCAGTTTAGGCAAGACAGGGATTGCCATTAATTCACCCCTCCACTTT. Protein sequence: CASSLGKTGIAINSPLHF.

This clonotype was found many times. This CDR3 is CASVPRQGSYEQYF. In DNA, the CDR3 is TGTGCCAGCGTACCGAGACAGGGCTCCTACGAGCAGTACTTC. J is TRBJ2-7 and V is TRBV6-5; 7 bases fit TRBD1. The germline CDR1 and CDR2 sequences are MNHEY and SVGAGI. CDR3 length: 14 residues. J gave up 0 bases and V 8 bases, and 7 bases lay outside the gene matches.

The table lists this clonotype with many counts. V gene TRBV20-1 combines with J gene TRBJ2-1; no definite D call. Trimming took off 5 bases at V and 2 bases at J, with 7 bases between the two ends. Germline V gives CDR1 DFQATT, CDR2 SNEGSKA (reference sequence). This CDR3 is 12 amino acids long. The CDR3 is CSAASPYNEQFF. The CDR3 region has the DNA TGCAGTGCTGCTTCCCCCTACAATGAGCAGTTCTTC.

This clonotype appeared many times. The J gene is TRBJ2-3, the V gene TRBV6-4; 12 bases line up with TRBD2. The CDR3 runs to 15 residues. Looked up from germline, CDR1 is MRHNA and CDR2 is SNTAGT. Trimming removed 4 bases from V and 4 bases from J; junction bases left unmatched: 3. CDR3 residues: CASSALAGGPDTQYF. In nucleotides, the CDR3 is TGTGCCAGCAGTGCGCTAGCGGGAGGGCCAGATACGCAGTATTTT.

This clonotype has ten or more counts. The chain employs TRBV20-1 and TRBJ2-3; a possible D gene is TRBD1 (5 bases). The CDR3 length is 16 residues. Trimming took off 0 bases at V and 6 bases at J, with 19 bases between the two ends. Germline V lookup: CDR1 DFQATT, CDR2 SNEGSKA (reference sequence). The CDR3 DNA sequence: TGCAGTGCTAGAGATTTAGGCAGGGCCAACTCGGATACGCAGTATTTT. This encodes CSARDLGRANSDTQYF.

Ten or more counts support this clonotype. The gene calls are TRBV12-3 or TRBV12-4 and TRBJ2-5; D remains ambiguous. The V and J ends lost 0 bases and 5 bases respectively, with 4 bases between them. CDR3 length equals 12 residues. The CDR3 loop reads CASSLAAETQYF. Here the CDR3 DNA reads TGTGCCAGCAGTTTAGCGGCGGAGACCCAGTACTTC.

V usage is TRBV20-1 and J usage is TRBJ2-7; possibly TRBD2 for D (5 bases). The CDR3 is 13 residues long. Looked up from germline, CDR1 is DFQATT and CDR2 is SNEGSKA (reference sequence). V was cut by 3 bases and J by 4 bases, with 13 bases left in between. CDR3 loop: CSASGGGQYEQYF. As DNA, the CDR3 is TGCAGTGCTAGTGGTGGCGGGCAATACGAGCAGTACTTC.

This chain links TRBV19 with TRBJ2-7, with a weak D call TRBD1 (6 bases). CDR1 is LNHDA and CDR2 is SQIVND in the germline V gene (reference sequence). V was trimmed by 5 bases and J by 1 base, leaving 15 bases between them. This CDR3 has 15 amino acids. CDR3 DNA sequence: TGTGCCAGTAGTCTCTCCGGGACATCATCCTACGAGCAGTACTTC. It specifies CASSLSGTSSYEQYF.

The chain joins TRBV12-3 or TRBV12-4 to TRBJ2-7; D ambiguous. The ends were cut back, 7 bases at V and 3 bases at J, with 16 bases in the middle. The CDR3 covers 14 residues. The CDR3 loop is CASTEEAISYEQYF. The CDR3 region has the DNA TGTGCCAGCACCGAAGAGGCCATCAGCTACGAGCAGTACTTC.

This clonotype is medium-sized (0.01 to 0.1%) in the sample. The chain recombines TRBV20-1 with TRBJ2-1; a weak D match, TRBD2 (5 bases). The CDR3 extends over 14 amino acids. Trimming removed 4 bases from V and 0 bases from J, with 10 bases in between. Germline V gene sequence: CDR1 DFQATT, CDR2 SNEGSKA (reference sequence). The CDR3 loop is CSAMTTYSYNEQFF. In nucleotides, the CDR3 is TGCAGTGCTATGACTACATACTCCTACAATGAGCAGTTCTTC.

This clonotype was observed at least ten times. The chain uses TRBV14 and TRBJ2-1; TRBD1 aligns across 9 bases. Unmatched junction bases numbered 5, after V lost 0 bases and J lost 5 bases. The CDR3 covers 16 residues. CDR1 is SGHDN, CDR2 FVKESK, per germline. The CDR3 coding sequence is TGTGCCAGCAGCCAAGATGAGGGACAGGGCCACAATGAGCAGTTCTTC. Residues: CASSQDEGQGHNEQFF.

This clonotype has at least ten counts. V and J are TRBV24-1 and TRBJ2-3; 8 positions match TRBD1. V shed 2 bases and J 6 bases; nucleotides not matched to a gene: 12. CDR3 size: 17 residues. CDR1 is KGHDR and CDR2 is SFDVKD in the germline V gene. The CDR3 coding sequence is TGTGCCACCAGTGATTGGGGACAGGCCCCACATTTGGATACGCAGTATTTT. Residues: CATSDWGQAPHLDTQYF.

This clonotype was seen many times. The chain links TRBV4-2 to TRBJ2-3; 10 bases agree with TRBD2. Looked up from germline, CDR1 is LGHNA and CDR2 is YNFKEQ. This CDR3 spans 18 amino acids. The trim removed 1 base at V and 8 bases at J, leaving 15 bases unmatched. CDR3 bases: TGTGCCAGCAGCCAAGTCCTAGCGGGAGATATCCCCTCCGGTACGCAGTATTTT. It specifies CASSQVLAGDIPSGTQYF.